This T cell receptor (beta chain) was recovered during a study of blood T cell repertoires in COVID-19. Study information: Collection of acute and convalescent COVID-19 samples took place in the United States, Italy and Spain.

In the authors' methods: Amplified reference gene primers provided the basis for estimating nucleated cell counts. Assay: immunoSEQ multiplex PCR; the TCRdb copy retains only in-frame clones and omits some. From that table come the V and J calls and clone size; the DNA was used to work out D and trimming. The repertoire holds roughly 200,000 clones, with nearly 90% as singletons. The CDR3 length is 16 residues. CDR1 and CDR2 (germline): SGDLS, YYNGEE. V was pared by 0 bases and J by 2 bases, with 14 bases between. The chain is built from TRBV9 and TRBJ2-5, with D possibly TRBD1 on 5 matching bases. The sequenced material came from peripheral blood. The sequence derives from a man aged 50 or older with acute or convalescent COVID-19. The CDR3 is CASSVGGYRIQETQYF. The CDR3 region has the DNA TGTGCCAGCAGCGTAGGAGGTTACAGGATACAAGAGACCCAGTACTTC. The complete variable domain, with remaining parts taken from reference TRBV9 and TRBJ2-5, reads DSGVTQTPKHLITATGQRVTLRCSPRSGDLSVYWYQQSLDQGLQFLIQYYNGEERAKGNILERFSAQQFPDLHSELNLSSLELGDSALYFCASSVGGYRIQETQYFGPGTRLLVL.